These T cell receptor beta chains were read from a single sample in a study of CD8 T cells in Susac syndrome. TCRdb used MiXCR to reprocess the immunoSEQ multiplex PCR reads, holding one entry per CDR3 protein. The sample includes about 180,000 distinct CDR3 sequences, about 95% seen only once; the top ten take about 0.15%. The sample comprised CD8+ T cells from PBMCs. The receptors were gathered from a human donor with multiple sclerosis. CDR3s include the opening cysteine and the closing phenylalanine or tryptophan. The D gene is left open where the match is weak. The size of a clone is reported for some rows only, either as once, few or many, or as a class for expanded clones.

DNA: TGTGCCAGCAGCCCACACGCCAGGGAGCAGTACTTC; CDR3: CASSPHAREQYF; size: NA; J: TRBJ2-7; V: TRBV7-9; D: NA
DNA: TGCAGTGCGTTACCCCGGGACCGGGTTTACAATGAGCAGTTCTTC; CDR3: CSALPRDRVYNEQFF; size: once; J: TRBJ2-1; V: TRBV20-1; D: NA
DNA: TGTGCCAGCAGTTACGCAAAGACTAGCGGGATCCCAGATACGCAGTATTTT; CDR3: CASSYAKTSGIPDTQYF; size: NA; J: TRBJ2-3; V: TRBV6-5; D: TRBD2
DNA: TGTGCCAGCAGCTTGGACAGCACTATAGAGGGTACCTTC; CDR3: CASSLDSTIEGTF; size: NA; J: TRBJ1-2; V: TRBV9; D: NA
DNA: TGTGCCAGCGGGGGGGTAGGGCAGTTCTTC; CDR3: CASGGVGQFF; size: once; J: TRBJ2-1; V: TRBV2; D: TRBD2
DNA: TGTGCCAGCAGCAGACCTACAGAGGGACAGGAATGCTACGAGCAGTACTTC; CDR3: CASSRPTEGQECYEQYF; size: NA; J: TRBJ2-7; V: TRBV21-1; D: NA
DNA: TGTGCCAGCAGCTCTCAGGGACCCCCGGAGTACTTC; CDR3: CASSSQGPPEYF; size: NA; J: TRBJ2-7; V: TRBV13; D: NA
DNA: TGCAGTGCTAGAGGCGGGGTTGGCTACACCTTC; CDR3: CSARGGVGYTF; size: NA; J: TRBJ1-2; V: TRBV20-1; D: NA
DNA: TGCGCCAGCAGCCCGGACAGGGATTGGGGCTACACCTTC; CDR3: CASSPDRDWGYTF; size: NA; J: TRBJ1-2; V: TRBV5-1; D: TRBD1
DNA: TGTGCCAGCAGCGAGAGGGACAGGGCCGGCGAAGCTTTCTTT; CDR3: CASSERDRAGEAFF; size: NA; J: TRBJ1-1; V: TRBV9; D: TRBD1
DNA: TGCAGTGCTCGCGGGACAGGGGGGAACTATGGCTACACCTTC; CDR3: CSARGTGGNYGYTF; size: NA; J: TRBJ1-2; V: TRBV20-1; D: TRBD1
DNA: TGTGCCAGCGGGACAGGGGGCTCCTACAATGAGCAGTTCTTC; CDR3: CASGTGGSYNEQFF; size: NA; J: TRBJ2-1; V: TRBV12-3/TRBV12-4; D: TRBD1
DNA: TGTGCCACACTCGTATTAGGCGATGAGCAGTTCTTC; CDR3: CATLVLGDEQFF; size: NA; J: TRBJ2-1; V: TRBV12-3/TRBV12-4; D: NA
DNA: TGTGCCAGCAGTTTAACCAGCACAGATACGCAGTATTTT; CDR3: CASSLTSTDTQYF; size: few; J: TRBJ2-3; V: TRBV12-3/TRBV12-4; D: NA
DNA: TGCAGCGCCCCGGGGAACACTGAAGCTTTCTTT; CDR3: CSAPGNTEAFF; size: NA; J: TRBJ1-1; V: TRBV29-1; D: NA
DNA: TGTGCCAGCTCACCGACCCACCGACGGGATTCACCCCTCCACTTT; CDR3: CASSPTHRRDSPLHF; size: NA; J: TRBJ1-6; V: TRBV18; D: NA
DNA: TGCGCCAGCAGCTCCCCTCCTTCGGACCTCTGGCACCAAGAGACCCAGTACTTC; CDR3: CASSSPPSDLWHQETQYF; size: NA; J: TRBJ2-5; V: TRBV4-1; D: NA
DNA: TGCAGTGCCCAGCCCAATACTAGAAAGAACACCGGGGAGCTGTTTTTT; CDR3: CSAQPNTRKNTGELFF; size: NA; J: TRBJ2-2; V: TRBV20-1; D: NA
DNA: TGCAGCGCCGTTCTTCGGGACAGGGGAAATTACGAGCAGTACTTC; CDR3: CSAVLRDRGNYEQYF; size: NA; J: TRBJ2-7; V: TRBV29-1; D: TRBD1
DNA: TGTGCCAGCGTTGGGACGGGAGCTAGGGAGACCCAGTACTTC; CDR3: CASVGTGARETQYF; size: NA; J: TRBJ2-5; V: TRBV7-9; D: NA
DNA: TGCGCCAGCAGCCCCTCTGCCCGGGGTACCTACGAGCAGTACTTC; CDR3: CASSPSARGTYEQYF; size: once; J: TRBJ2-7; V: TRBV4-1; D: NA
DNA: TGTGCCAGCAGTGCCTCGACAGGGAACAATGAGCAGTTCTTC; CDR3: CASSASTGNNEQFF; size: NA; J: TRBJ2-1; V: TRBV28; D: TRBD1
DNA: TGTGCCAGCAGTGAGGGAATTGAGCAGTACTTC; CDR3: CASSEGIEQYF; size: NA; J: TRBJ2-7; V: TRBV25-1; D: NA
DNA: TGTGCCAGCAGCCCCCGTTCGAGCTCCTACAATGAGCAGTTCTTC; CDR3: CASSPRSSSYNEQFF; size: NA; J: TRBJ2-1; V: TRBV13; D: NA
DNA: TGTGCCAGCAGCTTAGGGGAACAGATCTCCTACGAGCAGTACTTC; CDR3: CASSLGEQISYEQYF; size: NA; J: TRBJ2-7; V: TRBV13; D: NA
DNA: TGTGCCAGCAGGGAGGATGGAGAGACCCAGTACTTC; CDR3: CASREDGETQYF; size: NA; J: TRBJ2-5; V: TRBV5-6; D: NA
DNA: TGTGCCAGCAGCCAATTGACTAGCGGGGGAACTGGTGAGCAGTTCTTC; CDR3: CASSQLTSGGTGEQFF; size: NA; J: TRBJ2-1; V: TRBV3-1; D: TRBD2
DNA: TGTGCCAGCAGACTCGGGGATACGCAGTATTTT; CDR3: CASRLGDTQYF; size: NA; J: TRBJ2-3; V: TRBV27; D: NA
DNA: TGCGCCAGCAGCTTTACAGGGAGGTCCTACGAGCAGTACTTC; CDR3: CASSFTGRSYEQYF; size: NA; J: TRBJ2-7; V: TRBV5-1; D: NA
DNA: TGCGCCAGCAGCCAAGATAGAAGGGGCTTCTATGGCTACACCTTC; CDR3: CASSQDRRGFYGYTF; size: NA; J: TRBJ1-2; V: TRBV4-1; D: NA
DNA: TGCGCCAGCAGCTGGACAGTATACGATAATTCACCCCTCCACTTT; CDR3: CASSWTVYDNSPLHF; size: NA; J: TRBJ1-6; V: TRBV5-1; D: NA
DNA: TGTGCCAGCAGCCAACTTGGTGGGAATGAGCAGTTCTTC; CDR3: CASSQLGGNEQFF; size: NA; J: TRBJ2-1; V: TRBV4-2; D: NA
DNA: TGCAGTGCTAGAGTTGGCTCAGACGGTGGAGAGTTCTTC; CDR3: CSARVGSDGGEFF; size: NA; J: TRBJ2-1; V: TRBV20-1; D: NA
DNA: TGTGCCAGCAGCATAGGACAGGGGGCGACCCAGTACTTC; CDR3: CASSIGQGATQYF; size: NA; J: TRBJ2-5; V: TRBV28; D: TRBD1
DNA: TGTGCCAGCAGCTCCCTTAGTTTCTCCTACAATGAGCAGTTCTTC; CDR3: CASSSLSFSYNEQFF; size: NA; J: TRBJ2-1; V: TRBV7-9; D: NA
DNA: TGCAGTGCTTCCCACAGGGTGAACACTGAAGCTTTCTTT; CDR3: CSASHRVNTEAFF; size: NA; J: TRBJ1-1; V: TRBV20-1; D: NA
DNA: TGCAGTGCTAGGGGGACAGAGAACTACGAGCAGTACTTC; CDR3: CSARGTENYEQYF; size: NA; J: TRBJ2-7; V: TRBV20-1; D: TRBD1
DNA: TGTGCCAGCAGTGGGGGGCCCCCGGGACGGAGGAATTCACCCCTCCACTTT; CDR3: CASSGGPPGRRNSPLHF; size: NA; J: TRBJ1-6; V: TRBV25-1; D: NA
DNA: TGTGCCTGTATGCCGTCGGACACCCGGGAGCTGTTTTTT; CDR3: CACMPSDTRELFF; size: NA; J: TRBJ2-2; V: TRBV30; D: NA
DNA: TGTGCCAGCAGCCAAGATAATCCCCATACCCCCCGGGATACGCAGTATTTT; CDR3: CASSQDNPHTPRDTQYF; size: NA; J: TRBJ2-3; V: TRBV3-1; D: NA
DNA: TGTGCCAGCAGCCAGTCGGACCACAATGAGCAGTTCTTC; CDR3: CASSQSDHNEQFF; size: once; J: TRBJ2-1; V: TRBV7-9; D: NA
DNA: TGTGCCAGCAGTTTATCCGCTGGGTCAGATACGCAGTATTTT; CDR3: CASSLSAGSDTQYF; size: NA; J: TRBJ2-3; V: TRBV27; D: NA
DNA: TGTGCCAGCAGTTTACCCCTGGACGGCCAGAGGCTGTTCTTC; CDR3: CASSLPLDGQRLFF; size: NA; J: TRBJ2-1; V: TRBV28; D: NA
DNA: TGTGCCACCAGCAAGGCGAGGTTCAGCTCCTATAATTCACCCCTCCACTTT; CDR3: CATSKARFSSYNSPLHF; size: NA; J: TRBJ1-6; V: TRBV15; D: NA
DNA: TGTGCCAGCACCGTTATGGGGGACCTGAACACCGGGGAGCTGTTTTTT; CDR3: CASTVMGDLNTGELFF; size: NA; J: TRBJ2-2; V: TRBV5-4; D: NA